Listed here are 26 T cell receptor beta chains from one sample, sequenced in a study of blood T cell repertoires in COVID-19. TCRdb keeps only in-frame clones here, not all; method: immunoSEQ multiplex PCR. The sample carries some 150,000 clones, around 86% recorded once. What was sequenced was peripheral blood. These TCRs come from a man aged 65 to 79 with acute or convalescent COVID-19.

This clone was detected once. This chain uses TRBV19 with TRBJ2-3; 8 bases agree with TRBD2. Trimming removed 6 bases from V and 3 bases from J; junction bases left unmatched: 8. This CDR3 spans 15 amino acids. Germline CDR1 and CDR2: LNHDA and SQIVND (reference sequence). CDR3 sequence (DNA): TGTGCCAGTAGCCCTCGGACTAGCCTTACAGATACGCAGTATTTT. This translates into CASSPRTSLTDTQYF.

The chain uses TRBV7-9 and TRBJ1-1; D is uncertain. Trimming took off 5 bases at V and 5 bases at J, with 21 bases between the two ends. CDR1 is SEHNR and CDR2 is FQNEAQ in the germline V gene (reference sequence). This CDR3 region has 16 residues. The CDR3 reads CASSPLGGWGSTEAFF. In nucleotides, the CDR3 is TGTGCCAGCAGCCCTCTGGGAGGTTGGGGATCGACTGAAGCTTTCTTT.

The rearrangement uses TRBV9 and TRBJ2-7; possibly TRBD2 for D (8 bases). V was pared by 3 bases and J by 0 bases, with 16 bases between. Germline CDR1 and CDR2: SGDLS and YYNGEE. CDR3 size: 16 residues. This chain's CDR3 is CASSEAGDSYSYEQYF. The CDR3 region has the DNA TGTGCCAGCAGCGAAGCGGGGGACAGCTACTCCTACGAGCAGTACTTC.

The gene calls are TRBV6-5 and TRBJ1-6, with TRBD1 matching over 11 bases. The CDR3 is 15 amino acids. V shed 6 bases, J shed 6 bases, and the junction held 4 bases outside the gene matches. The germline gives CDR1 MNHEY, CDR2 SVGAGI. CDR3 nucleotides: TGTGCCAGCAGGGAGGGACAGGGGGGTAATTCACCCCTCCACTTT. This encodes CASREGQGGNSPLHF.

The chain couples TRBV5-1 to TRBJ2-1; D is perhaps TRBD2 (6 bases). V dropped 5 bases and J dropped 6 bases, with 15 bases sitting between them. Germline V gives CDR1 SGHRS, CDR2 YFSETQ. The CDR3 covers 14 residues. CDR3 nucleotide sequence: TGCGCCAGCAGGCTAGCGAGCCGGCTCAATGAGCAGTTCTTC. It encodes CASRLASRLNEQFF.

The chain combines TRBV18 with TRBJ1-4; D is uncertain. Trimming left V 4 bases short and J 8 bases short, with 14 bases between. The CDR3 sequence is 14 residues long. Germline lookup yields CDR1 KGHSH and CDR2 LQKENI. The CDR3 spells CASSRTREGEKLFF. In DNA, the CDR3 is TGTGCCAGCTCACGGACTAGAGAGGGAGAAAAACTGTTTTTT.

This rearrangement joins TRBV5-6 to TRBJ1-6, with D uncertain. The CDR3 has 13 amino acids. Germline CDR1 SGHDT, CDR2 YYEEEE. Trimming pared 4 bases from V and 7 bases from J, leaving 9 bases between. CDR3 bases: TGTGCCAGCAGCCCCGACTTCAATTCACCCCTCCACTTT. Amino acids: CASSPDFNSPLHF.

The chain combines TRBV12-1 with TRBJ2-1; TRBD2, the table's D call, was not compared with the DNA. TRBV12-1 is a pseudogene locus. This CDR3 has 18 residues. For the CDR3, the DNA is TGTGCCAGCAGCCCCCCAGCGGGGGCACTATACTCCTACAATGAGCAGTTCTTC. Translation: CASSPPAGALYSYNEQFF.

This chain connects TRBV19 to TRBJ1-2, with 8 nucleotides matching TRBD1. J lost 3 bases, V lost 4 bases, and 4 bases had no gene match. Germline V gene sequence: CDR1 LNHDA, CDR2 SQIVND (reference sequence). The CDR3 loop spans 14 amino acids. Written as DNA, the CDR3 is TGTGCCAGTAGTAGACAGGGGAAGGACTATGGCTACACCTTC. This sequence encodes CASSRQGKDYGYTF.

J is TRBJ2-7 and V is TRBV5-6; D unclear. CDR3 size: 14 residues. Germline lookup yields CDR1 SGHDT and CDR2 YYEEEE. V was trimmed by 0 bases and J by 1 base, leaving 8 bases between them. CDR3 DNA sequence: TGTGCCAGCAGCTTGGGGGCAGCATCCTACGAGCAGTACTTC. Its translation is CASSLGAASYEQYF.

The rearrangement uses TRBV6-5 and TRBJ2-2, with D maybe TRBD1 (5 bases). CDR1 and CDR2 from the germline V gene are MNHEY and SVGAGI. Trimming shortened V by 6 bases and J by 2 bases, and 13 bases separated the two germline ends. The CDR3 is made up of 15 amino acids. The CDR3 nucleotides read TGTGCCAGCAGCCGACAGCTTGTAAACACCGGGGAGCTGTTTTTT. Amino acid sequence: CASSRQLVNTGELFF.

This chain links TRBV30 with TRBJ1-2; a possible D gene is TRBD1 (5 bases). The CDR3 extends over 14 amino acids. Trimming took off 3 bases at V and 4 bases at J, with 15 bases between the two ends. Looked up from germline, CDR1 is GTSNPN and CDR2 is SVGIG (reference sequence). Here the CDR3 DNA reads TGTGCCTGGAGCCGACCGGGACTCACCTATGGCTACACCTTC. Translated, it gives CAWSRPGLTYGYTF.

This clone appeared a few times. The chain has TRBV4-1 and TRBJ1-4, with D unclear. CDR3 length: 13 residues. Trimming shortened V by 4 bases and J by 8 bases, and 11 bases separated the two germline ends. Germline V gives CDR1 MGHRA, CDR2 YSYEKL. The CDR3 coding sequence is TGCGCCAGCAGCCTCCCACCGCAGGAAAAACTGTTTTTT. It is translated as CASSLPPQEKLFF.

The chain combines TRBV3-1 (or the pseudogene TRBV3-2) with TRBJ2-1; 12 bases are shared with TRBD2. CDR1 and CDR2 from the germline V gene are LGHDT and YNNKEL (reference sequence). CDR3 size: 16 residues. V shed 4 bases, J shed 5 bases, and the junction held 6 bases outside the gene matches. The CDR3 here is CASSPLAGGTHNEQFF. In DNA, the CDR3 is TGTGCCAGCAGCCCCCTAGCGGGAGGGACCCACAATGAGCAGTTCTTC.

The CDR3 DNA follows: TGCGCCAGCAGTCAATCGAGGAGTTTTACCGGGTACAACTATGGCTACACCTTC. Amino acids: CASSQSRSFTGYNYGYTF. The chain has TRBV23-1 and TRBJ1-2, with unresolved D. TRBV23-1 is designated an ORF whose function remains uncertain. CDR3 length: 18 amino acids. V lost 0 bases and J 2 bases, leaving 19 bases between the germline ends.

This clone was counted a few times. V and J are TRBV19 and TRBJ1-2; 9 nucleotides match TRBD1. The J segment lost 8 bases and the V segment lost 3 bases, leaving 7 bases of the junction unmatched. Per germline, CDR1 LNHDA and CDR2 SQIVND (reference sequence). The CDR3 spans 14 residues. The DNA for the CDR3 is TGTGCCAGTAGTATTCAGGGGACAGGGAACGGCTACACCTTC. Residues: CASSIQGTGNGYTF.

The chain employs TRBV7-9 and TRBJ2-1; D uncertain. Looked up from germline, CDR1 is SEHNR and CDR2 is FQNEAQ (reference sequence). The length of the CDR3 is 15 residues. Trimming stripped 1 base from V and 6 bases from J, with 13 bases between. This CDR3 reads CASSLEEAVPNEQFF. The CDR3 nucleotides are TGTGCCAGCAGCTTAGAAGAGGCAGTTCCCAATGAGCAGTTCTTC.

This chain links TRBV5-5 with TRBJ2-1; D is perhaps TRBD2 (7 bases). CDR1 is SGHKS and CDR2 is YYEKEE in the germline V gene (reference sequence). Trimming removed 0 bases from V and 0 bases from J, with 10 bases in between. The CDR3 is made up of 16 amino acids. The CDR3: CASSLGGGLSYNEQFF. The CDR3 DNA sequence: TGTGCCAGCAGCTTGGGCGGGGGCCTCTCCTACAATGAGCAGTTCTTC. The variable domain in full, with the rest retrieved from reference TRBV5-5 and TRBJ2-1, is DAGVTQSPTHLIKTRGQQVTLRCSPISGHKSVSWYQQVLGQGPQFIFQYYEKEERGRGNFPDRFSARQFPNYSSELNVNALLLGDSALYLCASSLGGGLSYNEQFFGPGTRLTVL.

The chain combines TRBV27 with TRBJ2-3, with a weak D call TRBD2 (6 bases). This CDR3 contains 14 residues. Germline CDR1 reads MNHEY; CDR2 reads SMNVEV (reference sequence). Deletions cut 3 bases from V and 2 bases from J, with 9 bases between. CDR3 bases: TGTGCCAGCAGTTTGGGACTGAACACAGATACGCAGTATTTT. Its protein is CASSLGLNTDTQYF.

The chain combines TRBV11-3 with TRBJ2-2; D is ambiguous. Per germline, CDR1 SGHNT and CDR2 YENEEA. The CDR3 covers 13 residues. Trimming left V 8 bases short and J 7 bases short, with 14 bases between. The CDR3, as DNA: TGTGCCAGCCCGACTCCTCGAAGCGGGGAGCTGTTTTTT. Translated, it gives CASPTPRSGELFF.

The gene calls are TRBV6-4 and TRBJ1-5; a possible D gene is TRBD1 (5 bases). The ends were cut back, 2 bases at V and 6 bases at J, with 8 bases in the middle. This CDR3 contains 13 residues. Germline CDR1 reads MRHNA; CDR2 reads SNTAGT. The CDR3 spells CASSDRGGQPQHF. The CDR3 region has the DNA TGTGCCAGCAGTGACAGGGGTGGTCAGCCCCAGCATTTT.

As DNA, the CDR3 is TGTGCCTGGAGTGTGGCGGGAGCAGATACGCAGTATTTT. Translation gives CAWSVAGADTQYF. This chain joins TRBV30 and TRBJ2-3; 7 bases are shared with TRBD2. The V gene's germline CDR1 is GTSNPN and CDR2 SVGIG (reference sequence). This CDR3 region has 13 residues. Losses at the gene ends were 0 bases for V and 4 bases for J; bases not matched to a gene: 1.

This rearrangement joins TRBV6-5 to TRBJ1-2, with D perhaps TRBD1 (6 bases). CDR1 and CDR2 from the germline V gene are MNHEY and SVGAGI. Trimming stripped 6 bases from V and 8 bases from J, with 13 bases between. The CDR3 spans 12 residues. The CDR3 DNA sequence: TGTGCCAGCAGGAACAGGGTCGGCGGCTACACCTTC. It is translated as CASRNRVGGYTF.

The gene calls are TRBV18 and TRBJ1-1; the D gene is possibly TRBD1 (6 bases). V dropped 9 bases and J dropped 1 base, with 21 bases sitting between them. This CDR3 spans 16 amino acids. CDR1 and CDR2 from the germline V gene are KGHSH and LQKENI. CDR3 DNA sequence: TGTGCCAGTACCTTCACAGGGCTAAACGCGAACACTGAAGCTTTCTTT. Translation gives CASTFTGLNANTEAFF. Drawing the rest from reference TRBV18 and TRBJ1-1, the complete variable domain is NAGVMQNPRHLVRRRGQEARLRCSPMKGHSHVYWYRQLPEEGLKFMVYLQKENIIDESGMPKERFSAEFPKEGPSILRIQQVVRGDSAAYFCASTFTGLNANTEAFFGQGTRLTVV.

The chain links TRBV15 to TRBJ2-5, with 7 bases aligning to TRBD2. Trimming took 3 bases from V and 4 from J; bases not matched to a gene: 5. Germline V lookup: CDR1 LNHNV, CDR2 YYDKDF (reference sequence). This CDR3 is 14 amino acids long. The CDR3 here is CATSRGGVGETQYF. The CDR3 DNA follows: TGTGCCACCAGCAGGGGAGGGGTAGGAGAGACCCAGTACTTC.

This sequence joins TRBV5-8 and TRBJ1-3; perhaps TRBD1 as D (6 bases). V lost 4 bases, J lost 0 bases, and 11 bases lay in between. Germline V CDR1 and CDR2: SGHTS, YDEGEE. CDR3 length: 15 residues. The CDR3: CASSVDRSSGNTIYF. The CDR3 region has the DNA TGTGCCAGCAGCGTCGACAGGAGCTCTGGAAACACCATATATTTT. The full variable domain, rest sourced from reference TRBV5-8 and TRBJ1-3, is EAGVTQSPTHLIKTRGQQATLRCSPISGHTSVYWYQQALGLGLQFLLWYDEGEERNRGNFPPRFSGRQFPNYSSELNVNALELEDSALYLCASSVDRSSGNTIYFGEGSWLTVV.